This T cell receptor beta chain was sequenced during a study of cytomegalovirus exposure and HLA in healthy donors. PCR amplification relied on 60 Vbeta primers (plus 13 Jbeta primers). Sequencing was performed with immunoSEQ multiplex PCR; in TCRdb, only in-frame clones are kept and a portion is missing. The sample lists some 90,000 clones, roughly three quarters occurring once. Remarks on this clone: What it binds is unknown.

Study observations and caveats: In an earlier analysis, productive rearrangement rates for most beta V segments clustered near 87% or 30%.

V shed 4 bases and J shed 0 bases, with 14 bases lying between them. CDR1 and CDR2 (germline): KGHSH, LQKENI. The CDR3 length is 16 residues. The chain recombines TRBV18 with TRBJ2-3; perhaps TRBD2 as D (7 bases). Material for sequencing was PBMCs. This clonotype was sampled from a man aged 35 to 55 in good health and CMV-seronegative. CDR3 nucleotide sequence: TGTGCCAGCTCACTATGGAGGGGGGGCAGCACAGATACGCAGTATTTT. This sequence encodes CASSLWRGGSTDTQYF. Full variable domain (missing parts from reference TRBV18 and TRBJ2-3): NAGVMQNPRHLVRRRGQEARLRCSPMKGHSHVYWYRQLPEEGLKFMVYLQKENIIDESGMPKERFSAEFPKEGPSILRIQQVVRGDSAAYFCASSLWRGGSTDTQYFGPGTRLTVL.